This T cell receptor (beta chain) was sequenced during a study of blood T cell repertoires in COVID-19. Study summary: COVID-19 samples from acute and convalescent phases originated in the United States, Italy and Spain. PBMCs, B-cell-depleted T cells, or T cells provided the cDNA or gDNA that made up the material.

As processed by the authors: Amplification of reference gene primers provided the estimated nucleated cell counts. Clones were sequenced by immunoSEQ multiplex PCR, and TCRdb holds only the in-frame ones, with some missing. D and trimming come from the DNA, and the V and J calls and clone size come from that table. This sample has roughly 200,000 clones, with roughly three quarters found just once. While infection was still active, Seattle patients were enrolled and then followed longitudinally. This clone showed up many times. This TCR was sampled from a woman aged 40 to 50 with COVID-19, enrolled during active disease. Sequenced sample: peripheral blood.

The CDR3 loop reads CASSFGQANTEAFF. CDR3 nucleotide sequence: TGTGCCAGCAGCTTTGGACAAGCGAACACTGAAGCTTTCTTT. The chain couples TRBV7-8 to TRBJ1-1; possibly TRBD1 for D (5 bases). CDR1 and CDR2 (germline): SGHVS, FQNEAQ. V lost 3 bases to trimming and J lost 1 base, with 9 bases between them. This CDR3 spans 14 amino acids.